The clone carrying this T cell receptor beta chain was found many times. Using unique molecular identifiers, the investigators prepared the TCRbeta library. TCRdb independently ran MiXCR on the PCR reads; one entry per CDR3 protein. Of roughly 220,000 distinct CDR3 sequences listed, around 8.9% were seen once; the top ten hold around 5.1%. The sample is drawn from a study of T-cell reconstitution after alpha-beta-depleted transplantation in children. This CDR3 has 13 amino acids. Germline CDR1 MGHRA, CDR2 YSYEKL. Trimming stripped 6 bases from V and 0 bases from J, with 8 bases between. This clonotype originated in a human donor who donated a stem cell graft to a child with SCID. Sequenced here: PBMCs from the stem cell graft donor, sampled from the stem cell graft. The chain uses TRBV4-1 and TRBJ1-1; TRBD1 is a possible D gene (6 bases). CDR3 in amino acids: CASRRGMNTEAFF. The CDR3 region has the DNA TGCGCCAGCAGGAGGGGGATGAACACTGAAGCTTTCTTT.